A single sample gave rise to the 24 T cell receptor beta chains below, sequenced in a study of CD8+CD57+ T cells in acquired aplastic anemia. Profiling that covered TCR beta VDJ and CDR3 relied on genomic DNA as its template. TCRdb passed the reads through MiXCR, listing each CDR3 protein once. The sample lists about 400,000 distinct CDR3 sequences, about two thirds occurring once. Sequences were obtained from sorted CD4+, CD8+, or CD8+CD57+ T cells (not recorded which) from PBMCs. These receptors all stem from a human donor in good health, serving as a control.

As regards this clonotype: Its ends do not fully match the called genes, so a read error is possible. CDR3 sequence reads: CAGREGSLGSPLHF. The CDR3 DNA is TGTGCCGGCAGAGAAGGGTCCTTAGGTTCACCCCTCCACTTT. This chain connects TRBV6-2 or TRBV6-3 to TRBJ1-6; D ambiguous. This CDR3 spans 14 amino acids. CDR1 MNHEY and CDR2 SVGEGT come from the germline V gene.

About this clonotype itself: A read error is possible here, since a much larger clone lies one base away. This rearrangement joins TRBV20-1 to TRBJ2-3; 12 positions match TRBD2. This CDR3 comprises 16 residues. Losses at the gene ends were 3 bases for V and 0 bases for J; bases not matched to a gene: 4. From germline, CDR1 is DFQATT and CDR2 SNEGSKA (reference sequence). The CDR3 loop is CSASPSGGGSTDTQYF. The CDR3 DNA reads TGCAGTGCTAGTCCTAGCGGGGGGGGTAGCACAGATACGCAGTATTTT.

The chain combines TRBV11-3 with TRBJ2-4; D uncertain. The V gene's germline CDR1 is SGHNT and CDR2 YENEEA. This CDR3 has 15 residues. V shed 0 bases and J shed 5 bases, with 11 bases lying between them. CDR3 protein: CASSLDSAGENIQYF. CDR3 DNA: TGTGCCAGCAGCTTAGATTCAGCAGGTGAAAACATTCAGTACTTC.

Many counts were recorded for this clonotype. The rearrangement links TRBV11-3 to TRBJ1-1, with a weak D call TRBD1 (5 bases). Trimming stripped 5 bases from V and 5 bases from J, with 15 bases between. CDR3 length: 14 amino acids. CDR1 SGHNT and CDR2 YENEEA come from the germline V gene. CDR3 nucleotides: TGTGCCAGCAGCGAGGGGCGCCCCGGTACTGAAGCTTTCTTT. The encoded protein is CASSEGRPGTEAFF.

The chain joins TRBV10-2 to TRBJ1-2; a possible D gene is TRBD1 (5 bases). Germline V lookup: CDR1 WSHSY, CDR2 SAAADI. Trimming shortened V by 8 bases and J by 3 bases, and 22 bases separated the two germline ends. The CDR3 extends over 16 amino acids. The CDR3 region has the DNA TGCGCCAGCGGGCGGCAGGGAGGTCACGGTGACTATGGCTACACCTTC. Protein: CASGRQGGHGDYGYTF.

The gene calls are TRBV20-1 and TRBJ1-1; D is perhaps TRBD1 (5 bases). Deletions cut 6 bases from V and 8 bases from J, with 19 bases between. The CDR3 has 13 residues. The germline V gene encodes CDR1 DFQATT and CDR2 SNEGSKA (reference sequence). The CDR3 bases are TGCAGTGCCGCAAGCCTCACAGGCTCGGAAGCTTTCTTT. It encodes CSAASLTGSEAFF.

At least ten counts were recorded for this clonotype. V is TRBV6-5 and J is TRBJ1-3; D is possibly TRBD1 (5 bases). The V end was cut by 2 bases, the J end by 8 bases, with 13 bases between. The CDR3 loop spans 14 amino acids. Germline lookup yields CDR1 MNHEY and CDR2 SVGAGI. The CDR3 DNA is TGTGCCAGCAGTTACGGTTCAGGGTTGGACACCATATATTTT. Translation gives CASSYGSGLDTIYF.

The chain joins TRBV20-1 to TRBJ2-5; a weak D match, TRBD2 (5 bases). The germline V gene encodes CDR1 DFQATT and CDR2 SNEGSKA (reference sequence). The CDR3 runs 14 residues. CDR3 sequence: CSVRLGSDEETQYF. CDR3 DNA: TGCAGCGTTAGGTTGGGGAGCGACGAAGAGACCCAGTACTTC.

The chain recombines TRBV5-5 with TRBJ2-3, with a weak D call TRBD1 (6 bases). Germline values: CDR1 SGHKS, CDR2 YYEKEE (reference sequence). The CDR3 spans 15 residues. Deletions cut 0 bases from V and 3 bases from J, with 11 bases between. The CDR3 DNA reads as TGTGCCAGCAGCTTGGACAGGGTCGGGACAGATACGCAGTATTTT. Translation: CASSLDRVGTDTQYF.

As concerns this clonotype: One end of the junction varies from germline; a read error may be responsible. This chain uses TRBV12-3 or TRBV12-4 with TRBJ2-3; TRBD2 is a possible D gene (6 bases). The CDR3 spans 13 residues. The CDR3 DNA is TGTGCCAGCAGTTTTCGGGGGTCGGATACGCAGTACTTT. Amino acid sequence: CASSFRGSDTQYF.

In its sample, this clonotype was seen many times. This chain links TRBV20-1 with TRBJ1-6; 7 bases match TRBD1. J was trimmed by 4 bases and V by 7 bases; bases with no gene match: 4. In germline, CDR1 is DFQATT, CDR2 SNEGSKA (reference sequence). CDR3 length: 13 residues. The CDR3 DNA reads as TGCAGTGTCCCACAGGGGTATAATTCACCCCTCCACTTT. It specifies CSVPQGYNSPLHF.

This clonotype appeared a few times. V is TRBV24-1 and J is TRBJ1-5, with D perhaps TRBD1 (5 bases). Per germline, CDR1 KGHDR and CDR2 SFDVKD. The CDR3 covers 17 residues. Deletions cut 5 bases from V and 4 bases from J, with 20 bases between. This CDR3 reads CATSGGGVRDRNQPQHF. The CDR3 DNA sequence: TGTGCCACCAGTGGGGGCGGAGTGAGGGACCGGAATCAGCCCCAGCATTTT.

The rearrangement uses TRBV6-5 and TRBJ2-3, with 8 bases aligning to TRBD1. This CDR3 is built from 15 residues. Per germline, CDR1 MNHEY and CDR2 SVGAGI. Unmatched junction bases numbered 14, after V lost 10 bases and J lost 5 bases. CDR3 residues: CATSQGGTGRDTQYF. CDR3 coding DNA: TGTGCCACCTCACAAGGGGGGACAGGCCGAGATACGCAGTATTTT.

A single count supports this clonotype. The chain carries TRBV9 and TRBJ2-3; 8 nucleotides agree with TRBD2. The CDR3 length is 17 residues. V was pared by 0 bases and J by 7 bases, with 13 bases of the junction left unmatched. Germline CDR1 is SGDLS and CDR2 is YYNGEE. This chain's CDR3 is CASSVAGGAQETHTQYF. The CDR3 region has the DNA TGTGCCAGCAGCGTAGCCGGGGGGGCCCAAGAGACCCATACGCAGTATTTT.

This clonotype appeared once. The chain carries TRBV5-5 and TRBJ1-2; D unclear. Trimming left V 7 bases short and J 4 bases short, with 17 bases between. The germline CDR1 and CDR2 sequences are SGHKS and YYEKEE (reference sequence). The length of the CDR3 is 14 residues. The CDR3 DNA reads TGTGCCAGCCGCCACTCGTCACTAAGCTATGGCTACACCTTC. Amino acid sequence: CASRHSSLSYGYTF.

In nucleotides, the CDR3 is TGCAGTGCCCCAGACAGGGGGACCAATGATGAAAAACTGTTTTTT. Residues: CSAPDRGTNDEKLFF. V usage is TRBV20-1 and J usage is TRBJ1-4, with 9 nucleotides matching TRBD1. Trimming cost V 6 bases and J 6 bases; bases outside gene matches: 11. From germline, CDR1 is DFQATT and CDR2 SNEGSKA (reference sequence). The CDR3 consists of 15 residues.

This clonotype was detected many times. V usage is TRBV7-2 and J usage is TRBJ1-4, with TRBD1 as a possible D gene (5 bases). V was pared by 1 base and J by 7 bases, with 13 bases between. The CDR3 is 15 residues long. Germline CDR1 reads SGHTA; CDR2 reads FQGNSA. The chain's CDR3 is CASSLEGREAEKLFF. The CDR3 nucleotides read TGTGCCAGCAGCTTAGAGGGGAGGGAAGCTGAAAAACTGTTTTTT.

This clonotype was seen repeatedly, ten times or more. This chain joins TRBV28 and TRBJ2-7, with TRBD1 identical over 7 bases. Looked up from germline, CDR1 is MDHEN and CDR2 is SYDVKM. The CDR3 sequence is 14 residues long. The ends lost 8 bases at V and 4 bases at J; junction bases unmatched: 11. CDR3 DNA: TGTGCCAGCGAGACCCCAGGGGGACCTTACGAGCAGTACTTC. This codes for CASETPGGPYEQYF.

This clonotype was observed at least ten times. In DNA form, the CDR3 reads TGCAGCGTAAAAGCAACTAATGAAAAACTGTTTTTT. Amino acids: CSVKATNEKLFF. The rearrangement uses TRBV29-1 and TRBJ1-4; D gene ambiguous. V gave up 6 bases and J gave up 0 bases, with 5 bases separating them. Germline CDR1 and CDR2: SQVTM and ANQGSEA. The CDR3 runs 12 residues.

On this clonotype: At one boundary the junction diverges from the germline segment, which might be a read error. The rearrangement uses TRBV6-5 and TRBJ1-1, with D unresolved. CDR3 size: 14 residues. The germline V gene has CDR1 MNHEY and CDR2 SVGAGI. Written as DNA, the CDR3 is TGTGTCAGCACAGTCGAAGTTGGGAACACTGAAGCTTTCTTT. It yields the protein CVSTVEVGNTEAFF.

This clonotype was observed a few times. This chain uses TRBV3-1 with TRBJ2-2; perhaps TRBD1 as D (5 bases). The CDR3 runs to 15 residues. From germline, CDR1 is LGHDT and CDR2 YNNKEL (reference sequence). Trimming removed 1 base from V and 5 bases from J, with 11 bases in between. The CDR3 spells CASSQVGLQTGELFF. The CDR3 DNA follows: TGTGCCAGCAGCCAAGTGGGGCTGCAGACCGGGGAGCTGTTTTTT.

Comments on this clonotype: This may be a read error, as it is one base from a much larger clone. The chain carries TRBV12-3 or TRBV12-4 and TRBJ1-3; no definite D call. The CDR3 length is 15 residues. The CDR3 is CASSLMADSGDTIYF. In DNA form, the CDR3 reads TGTGCCAGCAGTTTAATGGCTGACTCTGGAGACACCATATATTTT.

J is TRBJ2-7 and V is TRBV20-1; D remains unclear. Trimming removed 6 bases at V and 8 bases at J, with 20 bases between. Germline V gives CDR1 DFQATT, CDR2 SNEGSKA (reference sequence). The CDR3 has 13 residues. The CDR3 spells CSAPTAPAQKQYF. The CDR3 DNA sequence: TGCAGTGCGCCCACCGCGCCCGCACAAAAGCAGTACTTC.

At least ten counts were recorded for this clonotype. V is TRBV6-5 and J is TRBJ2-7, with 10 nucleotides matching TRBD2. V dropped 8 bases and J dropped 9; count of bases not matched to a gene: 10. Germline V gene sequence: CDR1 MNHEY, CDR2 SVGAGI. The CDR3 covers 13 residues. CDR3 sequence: CASSLAGAFGQYF. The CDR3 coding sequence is TGTGCCAGCTCGCTAGCGGGGGCTTTTGGGCAGTACTTC.